These 2 T cell receptor beta chains originate from one sample sequenced in a study of PD-L1 blockade in urothelial cancer. Time point noted: pretreatment peripheral blood. Profiling relied on immunoSEQ multiplex PCR, and the TCRdb table lists in-frame clones only, not all of them. Among about 72,000 clones listed, 86% were seen once. Sequenced here: PBMCs, sampled around atezolizumab (anti-PD-L1) treatment. All receptors come from a man aged 55 to 70 with urothelial cancer.

This clone was observed a handful of times. The chain is built from TRBV30 and TRBJ1-5, with TRBD1 matching over 8 bases. The V gene end was trimmed by 4 bases and the J gene end by 3 bases; junction bases not matched to a gene: 8. Germline lookup yields CDR1 GTSNPN and CDR2 SVGIG (reference sequence). This CDR3 has 15 residues. CDR3 amino acids: CAWNRQGSLNQPQHF. Here the CDR3 DNA reads TGTGCCTGGAACCGACAGGGGTCCCTCAATCAGCCCCAGCATTTT.

V gene TRBV18 combines with J gene TRBJ2-5; TRBD1 matches 8 bases. CDR3 length: 13 residues. Germline V gene data show CDR1 as KGHSH and CDR2 as LQKENI. With V trimmed by 5 bases and J by 4 bases, 3 bases remained unmatched. The CDR3 is CASSTGQGETQYF. The CDR3 coding sequence is TGTGCCAGCTCAACCGGACAGGGAGAGACCCAGTACTTC.